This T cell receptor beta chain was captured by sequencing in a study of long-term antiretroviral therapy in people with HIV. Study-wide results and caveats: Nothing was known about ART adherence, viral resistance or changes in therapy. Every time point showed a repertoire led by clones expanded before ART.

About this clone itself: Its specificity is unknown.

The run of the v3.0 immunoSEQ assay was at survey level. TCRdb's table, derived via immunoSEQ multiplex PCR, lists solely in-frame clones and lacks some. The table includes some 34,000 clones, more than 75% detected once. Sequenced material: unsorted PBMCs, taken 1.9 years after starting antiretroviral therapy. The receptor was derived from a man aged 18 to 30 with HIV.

The CDR3 coding sequence is TGTGCCAGCAGCCAAGATTTCGCCCTCGGGACTGGGGCCAACGTCCTGACTTTC. This sequence encodes CASSQDFALGTGANVLTF. The V and J genes are TRBV4-2 and TRBJ2-6, with D tentatively TRBD2 (5 bases). CDR1 and CDR2 from the germline V gene are LGHNA and YNFKEQ. This CDR3 is 18 amino acids long. Trimming stripped 0 bases from V and 2 bases from J, with 14 bases between.